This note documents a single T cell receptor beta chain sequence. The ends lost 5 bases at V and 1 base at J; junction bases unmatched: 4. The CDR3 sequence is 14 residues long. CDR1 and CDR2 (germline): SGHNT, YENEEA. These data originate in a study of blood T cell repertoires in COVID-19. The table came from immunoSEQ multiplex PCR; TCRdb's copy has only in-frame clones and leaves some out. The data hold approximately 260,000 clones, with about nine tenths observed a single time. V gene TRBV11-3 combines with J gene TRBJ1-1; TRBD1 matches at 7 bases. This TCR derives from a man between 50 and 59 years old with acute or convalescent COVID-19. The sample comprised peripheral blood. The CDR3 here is CASSAGTANTEAFF. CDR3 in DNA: TGTGCCAGCAGCGCCGGGACAGCGAACACTGAAGCTTTCTTT.